The rows below give T cell receptor beta chains drawn from one sample of a study of response to subunit inactivated influenza vaccine. TCRdb reprocessed the RT-PCR reads via MiXCR and lists one record per CDR3 protein. The sample lists about 570,000 distinct CDR3 sequences, approximately 12% occurring once. The sequencing used PBMCs from blood, collected on the day of vaccination. These receptors all come from a man in his fifties who received an inactivated influenza vaccine. Each CDR3 is given with its conserved first and last residue. The D gene is left open where the match is weak. Expanded clones get a size class; other rows say once, few or many, or leave the size out.

size	V	J	D	CDR3	DNA
NA	TRBV20-1	TRBJ1-1	TRBD1	CSARAGTGITEAFF	TGCAGTGCTAGAGCCGGGACAGGGATCACTGAAGCTTTCTTT
few	TRBV20-1	TRBJ1-1	NA	CSATRGRFFEAFF	TGCAGTGCTACTAGGGGCCGCTTCTTTGAAGCTTTCTTT
NA	TRBV5-6	TRBJ2-6	NA	CASSFADTRSGANVLTF	TGTGCCAGCAGCTTTGCGGACACCCGTTCTGGGGCCAACGTCCTGACTTTC
NA	TRBV20-1	TRBJ2-3	TRBD2	CSLGTTPDTQYF	TGCAGTCTCGGGACTACCCCAGATACGCAGTATTTT
NA	TRBV6-6	TRBJ2-1	NA	CASSYSKNNEQFF	TGTGCCAGCAGTTACTCGAAGAACAATGAGCAGTTCTTC
many	TRBV10-3	TRBJ1-6	NA	CAISEVGSSYNSPLHF	TGTGCCATCAGTGAGGTGGGCAGCTCCTATAATTCACCCCTCCACTTT
few	TRBV6-2/TRBV6-3	TRBJ2-1	TRBD2	CASSYVRLAEDNEQFF	TGTGCCAGCAGTTACGTGAGACTAGCGGAAGACAATGAGCAGTTCTTC
NA	TRBV20-1	TRBJ2-4	NA	CSADGRKNIQYF	TGCAGTGCGGATGGACGGAAAAACATTCAGTACTTC
NA	TRBV5-1	TRBJ2-7	TRBD1	CASSLTGTGRNEQYF	TGCGCCAGCAGCTTGACCGGGACAGGGAGAAACGAGCAGTACTTC
NA	TRBV11-1	TRBJ2-7	NA	CASSFAQGPSYEQYF	TGTGCCAGCAGCTTTGCGCAGGGGCCTTCCTACGAGCAGTACTTC
NA	TRBV5-6	TRBJ1-5	NA	CASSSQGQPQHF	TGTGCCAGCAGCTCACAGGGTCAGCCCCAGCATTTT
NA	TRBV2	TRBJ2-1	TRBD2	CASSDPSGIDNEQFF	TGTGCCAGCAGTGATCCTAGCGGGATTGACAATGAGCAGTTCTTC
many	TRBV7-9	TRBJ2-1	NA	CASSQNYNEQFF	TGTGCCAGCAGTCAAAACTACAATGAGCAGTTCTTC
NA	TRBV11-2	TRBJ2-7	TRBD2	CASSLMRLAGPGEQYF	TGTGCCAGCAGCTTAATGAGGCTAGCGGGGCCCGGTGAGCAGTACTTC
NA	TRBV7-6	TRBJ1-4	NA	CASSTAEAEEKLFF	TGTGCCAGCAGCACGGCAGAAGCTGAAGAAAAACTGTTTTTT
many	TRBV27	TRBJ2-1	TRBD2	CASSLTGGYNEQFF	TGTGCCAGCAGTTTAACGGGGGGCTACAATGAGCAGTTCTTC
NA	TRBV10-3	TRBJ2-3	NA	CAIKGPGADTQYF	TGTGCCATCAAGGGGCCAGGGGCAGATACGCAGTATTTT
NA	TRBV6-1	TRBJ2-5	TRBD2	CASSEGSGGWTQYF	TGTGCCAGCAGTGAAGGTAGCGGGGGATGGACCCAGTACTTC
many	TRBV7-2	TRBJ2-6	NA	CASSLGFSGANVLTF	TGTGCCAGCAGCTTAGGCTTCTCTGGGGCCAACGTCCTGACTTTC
few	TRBV7-9	TRBJ2-3	TRBD1	CASSDRASTDTQYF	TGTGCCAGCAGTGACAGGGCTAGCACAGATACGCAGTATTTT
few	TRBV7-8	TRBJ2-7	TRBD2	CASSFRGLAVGYEQYF	TGTGCCAGCAGCTTTAGGGGACTAGCGGTGGGCTACGAGCAGTACTTC
NA	TRBV5-1	TRBJ1-2	NA	CASSLGAGIGGYTF	TGCGCCAGCAGCTTGGGCGCAGGGATAGGAGGCTACACCTTC
few	TRBV7-9	TRBJ2-1	TRBD2	CASSLTVAGANEQFF	TGTGCCAGCAGCTTAACTGTAGCGGGAGCCAATGAGCAGTTCTTC
NA	TRBV4-1	TRBJ2-3	NA	CASSQFGQSTDTQYF	TGCGCCAGCAGCCAATTTGGACAGAGCACAGATACGCAGTATTTT
NA	TRBV30	TRBJ2-7	TRBD1	CAWSSPGTGRRHRQYF	TGTGCCTGGAGTTCGCCCGGGACAGGGAGGAGACACAGGCAGTACTTC
NA	TRBV3-1	TRBJ2-7	TRBD1	CASSRRTGHEQYF	TGTGCCAGCAGCCGCAGGACAGGGCACGAGCAGTACTTC
few	TRBV7-2	TRBJ2-5	TRBD2	CASRTSGSGTQYF	TGTGCCAGCCGAACTAGCGGCTCCGGGACCCAGTACTTC
few	TRBV19	TRBJ2-6	NA	CASCGAPYSGANVLTF	TGTGCCAGTTGTGGGGCGCCGTACTCTGGGGCCAACGTCCTGACTTTC
NA	TRBV7-9	TRBJ2-3	NA	CASSTKGGSTDTQYF	TGTGCCAGCAGCACCAAGGGCGGTAGCACAGATACGCAGTATTTT
NA	TRBV5-1	TRBJ1-1	NA	CASTGEVNTEAFF	TGCGCCAGCACTGGGGAGGTGAACACTGAAGCTTTCTTT
NA	TRBV29-1	TRBJ2-1	TRBD2	CSVEGGGGGISYNEQFF	TGCAGCGTTGAAGGAGGCGGGGGGGGAATATCGTACAATGAGCAGTTCTTC
NA	TRBV4-1	TRBJ2-3	NA	CASSQVNQGLEDTQYF	TGCGCCAGCAGCCAAGTTAATCAGGGGCTTGAAGATACGCAGTATTTT
many	TRBV12-3/TRBV12-4	TRBJ2-1	NA	CASSLGGVNEQFF	TGTGCCAGCAGTTTGGGGGGTGTGAATGAGCAGTTCTTC
NA	TRBV4-3	TRBJ2-6	NA	CASSQDRKVFGANVLTF	TGCGCCAGCAGCCAAGATCGCAAGGTTTTTGGGGCCAACGTCCTGACTTTC
NA	TRBV29-1	TRBJ1-3	NA	CSVISLHGYSGNTIYF	TGCAGCGTTATCTCCCTTCATGGATACTCTGGAAACACCATATATTTT
few	TRBV10-3	TRBJ2-1	NA	CAISERAANPYNEQFF	TGTGCCATCAGTGAGCGGGCAGCCAACCCCTACAATGAGCAGTTCTTC
NA	TRBV28	TRBJ2-5	TRBD2	CASSPTVLAGGPKGKTQYF	TGTGCCAGCAGTCCAACCGTTCTAGCGGGGGGGCCTAAAGGGAAGACCCAGTACTTC
NA	TRBV12-3/TRBV12-4	TRBJ2-2	TRBD2	CASSHGTSGRELFF	TGTGCCAGCAGCCACGGGACTAGCGGGAGGGAGCTGTTTTTT
NA	TRBV3-1	TRBJ2-1	TRBD1	CASSQVRTGESNEQFF	TGTGCCAGCAGCCAAGTCAGGACAGGGGAAAGCAATGAGCAGTTCTTC
few	TRBV28	TRBJ2-1	TRBD2	CASSLSGTSVSNEQFF	TGTGCCAGCAGTTTGAGCGGGACTAGCGTTTCCAATGAGCAGTTCTTC
few	TRBV7-8	TRBJ1-5	NA	CASSLGVFNQPQHF	TGTGCCAGCAGCTTAGGGGTCTTCAATCAGCCCCAGCATTTT
few	TRBV7-9	TRBJ1-4	NA	CASSLSKFRDRVGKLFF	TGTGCCAGCAGCTTAAGTAAATTCCGGGACCGAGTTGGAAAACTGTTTTTT